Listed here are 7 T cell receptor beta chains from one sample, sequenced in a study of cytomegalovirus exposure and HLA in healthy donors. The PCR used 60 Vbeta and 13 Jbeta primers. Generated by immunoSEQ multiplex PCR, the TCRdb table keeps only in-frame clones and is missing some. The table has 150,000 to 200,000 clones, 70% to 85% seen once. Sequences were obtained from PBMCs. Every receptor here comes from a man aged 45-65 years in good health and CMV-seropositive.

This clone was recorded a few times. CDR3 nucleotide sequence: TGTGCCAGCAGCTCATCGTCAACTAGCGGGATAACAGATACGCAGTATTTT. It encodes CASSSSSTSGITDTQYF. The chain links TRBV7-9 to TRBJ2-3; 10 nucleotides match TRBD2. This CDR3 spans 17 amino acids. The germline CDR1 and CDR2 sequences are SEHNR and FQNEAQ (reference sequence). V shed 4 bases and J 3 bases; nucleotides not matched to a gene: 10.

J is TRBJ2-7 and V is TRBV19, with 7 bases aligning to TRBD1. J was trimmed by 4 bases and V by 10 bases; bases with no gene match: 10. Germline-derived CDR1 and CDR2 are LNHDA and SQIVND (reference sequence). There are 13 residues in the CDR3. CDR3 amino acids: CATRDSHSYEQYF. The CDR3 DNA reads TGTGCCACTCGGGACAGCCATTCTTACGAGCAGTACTTC.

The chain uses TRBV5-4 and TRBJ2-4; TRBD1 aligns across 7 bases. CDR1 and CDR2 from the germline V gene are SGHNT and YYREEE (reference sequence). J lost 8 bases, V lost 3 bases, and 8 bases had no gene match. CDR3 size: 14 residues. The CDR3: CASSWAGGRDIQYF. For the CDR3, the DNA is TGTGCCAGCAGCTGGGCAGGGGGACGGGACATTCAGTACTTC.

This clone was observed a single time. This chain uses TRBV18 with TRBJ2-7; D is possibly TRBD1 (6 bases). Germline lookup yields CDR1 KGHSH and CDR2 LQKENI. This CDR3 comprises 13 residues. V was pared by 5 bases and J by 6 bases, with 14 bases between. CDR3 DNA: TGTGCCAGCTCATCACAGGGCAGGGGCGAGCAGTACTTC. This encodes CASSSQGRGEQYF.

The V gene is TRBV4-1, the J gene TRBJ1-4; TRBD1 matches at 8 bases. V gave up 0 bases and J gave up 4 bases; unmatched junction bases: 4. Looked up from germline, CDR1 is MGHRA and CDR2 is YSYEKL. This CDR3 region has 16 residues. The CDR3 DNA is TGCGCCAGCAGCCAAGATCAGGGGGCCGTTAATGAAAAACTGTTTTTT. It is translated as CASSQDQGAVNEKLFF.

CDR3 in amino acids: CASSFGQGNEQFF. CDR3 nucleotide sequence: TGCGCCAGCAGCTTCGGGCAGGGGAATGAGCAGTTCTTC. This rearrangement joins TRBV5-1 to TRBJ2-1; the D gene is possibly TRBD1 (6 bases). With 2 bases removed from V and 7 bases from J, the gap between germline ends came to 10 bases. This CDR3 has 13 residues. CDR1 and CDR2 (germline): SGHRS, YFSETQ.

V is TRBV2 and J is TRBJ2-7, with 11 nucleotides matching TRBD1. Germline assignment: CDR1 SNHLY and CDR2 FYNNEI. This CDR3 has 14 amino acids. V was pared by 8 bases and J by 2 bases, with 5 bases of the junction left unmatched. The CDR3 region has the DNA TGTGCCAGCCTTGGACAGGGGGCAACCTACGAGCAGTACTTC. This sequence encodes CASLGQGATYEQYF.